These T cell receptor beta chains were read from a single sample in a study of human T cells and chemical hapten exposure. TCRdb used MiXCR to reprocess the RACE reads, holding one entry per CDR3 protein. The sample holds approximately 90,000 distinct CDR3 sequences, 7.5% to 9.5% seen once. Sequencing used whole blood, obtained in connection with sensitization to the hapten diphenylcyclopropenone (DPC). The origin of the receptors is a man between 40 and 49 years old with alopecia areata. Some clones in this sample may be carry-over from other donors' samples. The CDR3 runs from the conserved cysteine through the conserved F or W. The D gene is left open where the match is weak. Some rows have no size entry. The others give once, few or many, or a class for an expanded clone.

abundance	j_gene	v_gene	d_gene	len	CDR3aa	CDR3nt
few	TRBJ1-1	TRBV6-5	NA	15	CASSYRVRENTEAFF	TGTGCCAGCAGTTACAGGGTTAGGGAGAACACTGAAGCTTTCTTT
many	TRBJ1-6	TRBV6-5	NA	15	CASSRDGFYNSPLHF	TGTGCCAGCAGTAGGGACGGATTCTATAATTCACCCCTCCACTTT
NA	TRBJ1-5	TRBV20-1	NA	13	CSARASENQPQHF	TGCAGTGCTAGGGCAAGCGAAAATCAGCCCCAGCATTTT
NA	TRBJ2-3	TRBV6-2/TRBV6-3	NA	15	CASSFATSSTDTQYF	TGTGCCAGCAGTTTTGCCACCTCTAGCACAGATACGCAGTATTTT
few	TRBJ2-3	TRBV12-3/TRBV12-4	TRBD2	15	CASSPLAGGPDTQYF	TGTGCCAGCAGTCCACTAGCGGGAGGGCCGGATACGCAGTATTTT
few	TRBJ1-6	TRBV5-1	TRBD1	16	CASSLRVGQGDSPLHF	TGCGCCAGCAGCCTGCGGGTCGGACAGGGGGATTCACCCCTCCACTTT
few	TRBJ1-1	TRBV12-3/TRBV12-4	NA	13	CASGFAGATEAFF	TGTGCCAGCGGATTTGCGGGGGCCACTGAAGCTTTCTTT
few	TRBJ2-5	TRBV24-1	TRBD1	17	CATSDPGTGYPRETQYF	TGTGCCACCAGTGATCCCGGGACAGGCTATCCAAGAGAGACCCAGTACTTC
few	TRBJ2-1	TRBV20-1	TRBD2	16	CSARDPAGVSYNEQFF	TGCAGTGCTAGAGATCCAGCGGGAGTTTCCTACAATGAGCAGTTCTTC
NA	TRBJ2-7	TRBV12-3/TRBV12-4	TRBD2	14	CASSWSGRPYEQYF	TGTGCCAGCAGTTGGAGCGGGAGGCCCTACGAGCAGTACTTC
many	TRBJ2-1	TRBV6-5	NA	12	CATGVDYNEQFF	TGTGCCACCGGAGTGGACTACAATGAGCAGTTCTTC
many	TRBJ1-4	TRBV18	TRBD1	14	CASSLDRGFEKLFF	TGTGCCAGCTCACTCGACAGGGGGTTTGAAAAACTGTTTTTT
many	TRBJ2-4	TRBV7-2	NA	11	CASSLENIQYF	TGTGCCAGCAGCTTAGAAAACATTCAGTACTTC
many	TRBJ2-5	TRBV30	NA	13	CAWNRDNQETQYF	TGTGCCTGGAACCGGGACAACCAAGAGACCCAGTACTTC
few	TRBJ1-3	TRBV5-1	NA	13	CASSSDSGNTIYF	TGCGCCAGCAGCTCGGACAGCGGAAACACCATATATTTT
NA	TRBJ1-4	TRBV5-1	NA	15	CASSPLGAANEKLFF	TGCGCCAGCAGCCCTTTGGGGGCTGCTAATGAAAAACTGTTTTTT
NA	TRBJ1-1	TRBV9	NA	15	CASSVEAGVMTEAFF	TGTGCCAGCAGCGTAGAAGCAGGGGTAATGACTGAAGCTTTCTTT
many	TRBJ2-3	TRBV28	NA	14	CASRPYTSTDTQYF	TGTGCCAGCAGACCCTATACTAGCACAGATACGCAGTATTTT
many	TRBJ1-2	TRBV5-1	TRBD1	15	CASSEEGQVGYGYTF	TGCGCCAGCAGCGAAGAGGGACAGGTCGGCTATGGCTACACCTTC
few	TRBJ1-1	TRBV6-1	TRBD1	19	CASSELDQRMTGLLTEAFF	TGTGCCAGCAGTGAACTTGATCAAAGGATGACAGGGCTACTGACTGAAGCTTTCTTT
many	TRBJ2-6	TRBV29-1	TRBD1	16	CSVSQQGASGANVLTF	TGCAGCGTTAGTCAACAGGGGGCGTCTGGGGCCAACGTCCTGACTTTC
few	TRBJ2-6	TRBV29-1	NA	18	CSVDRTAGVGAGANVLTF	TGCAGCGTTGATCGGACAGCGGGCGTCGGGGCCGGGGCCAACGTCCTGACTTTC
many	TRBJ2-7	TRBV6-2/TRBV6-3	NA	14	CASSYGDSSYEQYF	TGTGCCAGCAGTTACGGTGACAGCTCCTACGAGCAGTACTTC
few	TRBJ1-1	TRBV9	NA	12	CASSAGGVEAFF	TGTGCCAGCAGCGCAGGAGGGGTTGAAGCTTTCTTT
few	TRBJ1-2	TRBV11-2	NA	13	CASSFDGYYGYTF	TGTGCCAGCAGCTTCGACGGTTACTATGGCTACACCTTC
many	TRBJ1-5	TRBV7-9	TRBD1	15	CASSMTGGAGQPQHF	TGTGCCAGCAGCATGACAGGGGGCGCGGGTCAGCCCCAGCATTTT
NA	TRBJ2-7	TRBV29-1	TRBD2	15	CSVRGGLAGEYEQYF	TGCAGCGTTCGTGGGGGACTAGCTGGCGAGTACGAGCAGTACTTC